These T cell receptor beta chains were read from a single sample in a study of shared clonotypes between healthy human individuals. Only in-frame clones appear in the TCRdb table, and some are missing; sequencing was by immunoSEQ multiplex PCR. The sample shows some 2,000,000 clones, just under 95% of them seen only once. The sequenced sample consisted of naive CD8+ T cells sorted from blood. The receptors come from a man between 18 and 35 years old in good health. CDR3s include the opening cysteine and the closing phenylalanine or tryptophan. The D gene is left open where the match is weak. A clone size is listed for some rows: how often the clone was seen (once, few, many), or a class if it is expanded.

clone size	D gene	V gene	J gene	CDR3 protein	CDR3 DNA
once	.	TRBV6-1	TRBJ2-7	CASSEVSREPEQYF	TGTGCCAGCAGTGAAGTATCCAGGGAACCCGAGCAGTACTTC
.	TRBD2	TRBV27	TRBJ2-3	CASSQDGLAGATSTDTQYF	TGTGCCAGCAGTCAGGATGGACTAGCGGGGGCGACTAGCACAGATACGCAGTATTTT
.	.	TRBV12-5	TRBJ2-7	CASGPGTPTFYTSGYEQYF	TGTGCTAGTGGTCCCGGTACGCCCACCTTTTACACGTCTGGATACGAGCAGTACTTC
.	TRBD1	TRBV7-9	TRBJ1-1	CASSLGDRFTEAFF	TGTGCCAGCAGCTTAGGGGACAGGTTCACTGAAGCTTTCTTT
.	TRBD1	TRBV30	TRBJ1-5	CAWSLRTGGLSNQPQHF	TGTGCCTGGAGTTTACGGACAGGGGGCCTTAGCAATCAGCCCCAGCATTTT
.	TRBD2	TRBV6-1	TRBJ2-7	CASSEAPTYLGLTYEQYF	TGTGCCAGCAGTGAAGCCCCAACTTATCTGGGACTAACATACGAGCAGTACTTC
.	.	TRBV30	TRBJ2-7	CAWSEGSNYEQYF	TGTGCCTGGAGTGAAGGATCGAACTACGAGCAGTACTTC
.	.	TRBV28	TRBJ2-2	CASSLGTYTGELFF	TGTGCCAGCAGTTTAGGGACCTACACCGGGGAGCTGTTTTTT
.	.	TRBV30	TRBJ2-7	CAWSDEQGPLLEQYF	TGTGCCTGGAGTGATGAACAGGGACCCCTCCTCGAGCAGTACTTC
.	.	TRBV11-2	TRBJ2-3	CASSLGDSTDTQYF	TGTGCCAGCAGCTTAGGGGACAGCACAGATACGCAGTATTTT
.	.	TRBV28	TRBJ2-1	CASSLWDNSYNEQFF	TGTGCCAGCAGTTTATGGGATAACTCCTACAATGAGCAGTTCTTC
.	.	TRBV6-1	TRBJ1-1	CASSEALGMIYRDTEAFF	TGTGCCAGCAGTGAAGCTTTGGGGATGATTTATCGGGACACTGAAGCTTTCTTT
.	.	TRBV28	TRBJ1-2	CASSLQGTYYGYTF	TGTGCCAGCAGTTTACAGGGTACTTACTATGGCTACACCTTC
.	TRBD1	TRBV19	TRBJ1-1	CASSIDFDRGQNTEAFF	TGTGCCAGTAGTATAGACTTCGACAGGGGGCAGAACACTGAAGCTTTCTTT
.	.	TRBV9	TRBJ2-1	CASSLEVLASFYNEQFF	TGTGCCAGCAGCCTCGAGGTTTTAGCGAGCTTCTACAATGAGCAGTTCTTC
.	.	TRBV4-1	TRBJ2-2	CASSHLPSGELFF	TGCGCCAGCAGCCACCTACCGAGCGGGGAGCTGTTTTTT
.	.	TRBV30	TRBJ1-5	CAWSAPMRTTHSNQPQHF	TGTGCCTGGAGTGCGCCGATGAGGACAACCCATAGCAATCAGCCCCAGCATTTT
.	.	TRBV13	TRBJ1-1	CASSLDGNEAFF	TGTGCCAGCAGCTTGGACGGTAATGAAGCTTTCTTT
few	.	TRBV6-6	TRBJ2-2	CASGGLNTGELFF	TGTGCCAGCGGAGGCCTAAACACCGGGGAGCTGTTTTTT
few	.	TRBV14	TRBJ1-1	CASSQTGLNTEAFF	TGTGCCAGCAGCCAGACGGGCCTGAACACTGAAGCTTTCTTT
.	.	TRBV6-5	TRBJ2-1	CASSEGDTINEQFF	TGTGCCAGCAGTGAGGGGGATACTATCAATGAGCAGTTCTTC
.	.	TRBV13	TRBJ2-3	CASSSPAHTTTDTQYF	TGTGCCAGCAGCTCCCCTGCGCATACGACCACAGATACGCAGTATTTT
once	.	TRBV5-4	TRBJ2-5	CASSATVRETQYF	TGTGCCAGCAGTGCCACAGTTCGGGAGACCCAGTACTTC
.	TRBD2	TRBV30	TRBJ2-5	CAWSSGQGGETQYF	TGTGCCTGGAGCTCCGGGCAGGGAGGGGAGACCCAGTACTTC
.	TRBD1	TRBV13	TRBJ1-2	CASSSSGTGRRYGYTF	TGTGCCAGCAGCTCCTCCGGGACAGGGAGACGGTATGGCTACACCTTC